The 29 T cell receptor beta chains given below trace back to one sample, sequenced in a study of Graves' ophthalmopathy and Graves' hyperthyroidism. The authors amplified TCR beta CDR3 regions, and they did so from RNA transcripts for repertoire sequencing. The first round was an RT-PCR with HTBI primers, and the second round was a multiplex PCR. TCRdb fed the multiplex PCR reads into MiXCR, producing one record per CDR3 protein. The table lists a few hundred thousand distinct CDR3 sequences, less than 45% of them singletons. The sample taken for sequencing was peripheral blood or thyroid tissue (not recorded which). Receptor source: an adult man with Graves' hyperthyroidism.

This clonotype has more than one count but fewer than ten. The genes are TRBV7-2 and TRBJ2-7, with D possibly called TRBD1 or TRBD2 (5 bases each). V was clipped by 1 base and J by 7 bases, with 14 bases between them. There are 14 residues in the CDR3. The germline gives CDR1 SGHTA, CDR2 FQGNSA. The CDR3 loop is CASSLESGWEEQYF. CDR3 in DNA: TGTGCCAGCAGCTTAGAGTCAGGGTGGGAGGAGCAGTACTTC.

This clonotype was seen only a few times. V usage is TRBV19 and J usage is TRBJ2-7, with D perhaps matching TRBD1 or TRBD2 (5 bases each). The CDR3 is made up of 16 amino acids. Germline-derived CDR1 and CDR2 are LNHDA and SQIVND (reference sequence). V lost 10 bases, J lost 3 bases, and 25 bases lay in between. As DNA, the CDR3 is TGTGCCACTAGATCCCCCGTTGGGGGTCGGTTCTACGAGCAGTACTTC. Its protein product is CATRSPVGGRFYEQYF.

At least ten counts were recorded for this clonotype. The V call is TRBV6-1, the J call TRBJ2-5; no clear D gene. The germline V and J ends were trimmed by 1 base and 1 base, with 10 bases remaining between them. CDR3 length: 15 amino acids. Germline V gene lookup returns CDR1 MNHNS and CDR2 SASEGT. CDR3 sequence: CASSEEGRIQETQYF. The CDR3, as DNA: TGTGCCAGCAGTGAAGAGGGTCGGATCCAAGAGACCCAGTACTTC.

A note on this clonotype: This may arise from a read error, as a much more abundant clone is one base away. This rearrangement joins TRBV19 to TRBJ1-1; TRBD1 aligns across 8 bases. Looked up from germline, CDR1 is LNHDA and CDR2 is SQIVND (reference sequence). This CDR3 contains 14 residues. V dropped 7 bases and J dropped 4; count of bases not matched to a gene: 8. The CDR3 DNA reads TGTGCCAGTACCCGACAGGGGATGAGCACTGAAGCTTTCTTT. It yields the protein CASTRQGMSTEAFF.

In its sample, this clonotype was seen a few times. The chain employs TRBV5-1 and TRBJ1-3; D unclear. The germline CDR1 and CDR2 sequences are SGHRS and YFSETQ. The CDR3 runs to 16 residues. V lost 4 bases to trimming and J lost 0 bases, with 14 bases between them. This CDR3 is CASSQSAVNSGNTIYF. The CDR3 nucleotides read TGCGCCAGCAGCCAGTCTGCAGTGAACTCTGGAAACACCATATATTTT. Looking up the rest from reference TRBV5-1 and TRBJ1-3 gives the full variable domain: KAGVTQTPRYLIKTRGQQVTLSCSPISGHRSVSWYQQTPGQGLQFLFEYFSETQRNKGNFPGRFSGRQFSNSRSEMNVSTLELGDSALYLCASSQSAVNSGNTIYFGEGSWLTVV.

This clonotype was recorded many times. The chain is built from TRBV10-3 and TRBJ1-5; D not certain. Trimming cost V 0 bases and J 7 bases, with 7 bases left between them. CDR3 length equals 13 residues. Germline V gene data show CDR1 as ENHRY and CDR2 as SYGVKD. CDR3 coding DNA: TGTGCCATCAGTGAGTCGACGAGACAGCCCCAGCATTTT. This codes for CAISESTRQPQHF.

This clonotype occurred many times. This chain connects TRBV7-9 to TRBJ2-2; no clear D. V lost 1 base to trimming and J lost 7 bases, with 16 bases between them. Per germline, CDR1 SEHNR and CDR2 FQNEAQ (reference sequence). There are 16 residues in the CDR3. CDR3 coding DNA: TGTGCCAGCAGCTTAGTTCCCGGGCATAGTGTCGGGGAGCTGTTTTTT. The encoded protein is CASSLVPGHSVGELFF. Complete variable domain (other parts from reference TRBV7-9 and TRBJ2-2): DTGVSQNPRHKITKRGQNVTFRCDPISEHNRLYWYRQTLGQGPEFLTYFQNEAQLEKSRLLSDRFSAERPKGSFSTLEIQRTEQGDSAMYLCASSLVPGHSVGELFFGEGSRLTVL.

The chain joins TRBV7-2 to TRBJ2-7; 11 nucleotides agree with TRBD2. CDR3 length equals 18 residues. Germline loops: CDR1 SGHTA, CDR2 FQGNSA. V was pared by 3 bases and J by 0 bases, with 10 bases of the junction left unmatched. The DNA of the CDR3 is TGTGCCAGCAGCTTGGTGCTAGCGGGAGGCACGAGCTCCTACGAGCAGTACTTC. Its translation is CASSLVLAGGTSSYEQYF.

This rearrangement joins TRBV5-1 to TRBJ1-2; weak D call: TRBD1 (5 bases). V lost 3 bases and J lost 0, with 15 bases in between. CDR1 is SGHRS and CDR2 is YFSETQ in the germline V gene. The CDR3 runs to 16 residues. The CDR3 DNA reads as TGCGCCAGCAGCTACAGGCGGTCGTTAGCTAACTATGGCTACACCTTC. It is translated as CASSYRRSLANYGYTF. Full variable domain (missing parts from reference TRBV5-1 and TRBJ1-2): KAGVTQTPRYLIKTRGQQVTLSCSPISGHRSVSWYQQTPGQGLQFLFEYFSETQRNKGNFPGRFSGRQFSNSRSEMNVSTLELGDSALYLCASSYRRSLANYGYTFGSGTRLTVV.

The rearrangement links TRBV6-1 to TRBJ1-1; D uncertain. This CDR3 has 13 residues. The V end lost 3 bases, the J end lost 1 base, and 6 bases lay between the germline ends. CDR1 is MNHNS and CDR2 is SASEGT in the germline V gene. The CDR3 loop reads CASSDFANTEAFF. CDR3 sequence (DNA): TGTGCCAGCAGTGACTTTGCGAACACTGAAGCTTTCTTT.

Concerning this clonotype: With a much larger clone just one base away, this may be a read error. CDR3 nucleotides: TGTGCCAGCAGCTTAACGGGACTCCCGGCGGAGGAGCTCCAGTGCTTC. Translating gives CASSLTGLPAEELQCF. The V call is TRBV7-9, the J call TRBJ2-5, with D perhaps TRBD2 (6 bases). The CDR3 has 16 amino acids. Per germline, CDR1 SEHNR and CDR2 FQNEAQ (reference sequence).

This clonotype was counted at least ten times. The chain couples TRBV5-8 to TRBJ1-6, with TRBD1 matching 7 bases. CDR3 size: 17 residues. Trimming took 4 bases from V and 0 from J; bases not matched to a gene: 7. Per germline, CDR1 SGHTS and CDR2 YDEGEE. The CDR3 protein is CASSLDRASSYNSPLHF. CDR3 in DNA: TGTGCCAGCAGCCTCGACAGGGCGAGCTCCTATAATTCACCCCTCCACTTT.

This clonotype was observed a handful of times. This chain uses TRBV27 with TRBJ1-6; D is possibly TRBD1 (6 bases). The V gene's germline CDR1 is MNHEY and CDR2 SMNVEV (reference sequence). The length of the CDR3 is 15 residues. Trimming removed 5 bases from V and 6 bases from J, with 14 bases in between. The CDR3 DNA reads TGTGCCAGCAGTCGACCTCCAGGGGCTAATTCACCCCTCCACTTT. Encoded protein: CASSRPPGANSPLHF.

This clonotype was counted ten times or more. The chain combines TRBV20-1 with TRBJ2-5; D may be TRBD2 (6 bases). Trimming pared 3 bases from V and 5 bases from J, leaving 13 bases between. This CDR3 is 13 amino acids long. In germline, CDR1 is DFQATT, CDR2 SNEGSKA (reference sequence). The CDR3 loop is CSASRGGGETQYF. In DNA form, the CDR3 reads TGCAGTGCTAGTAGGGGAGGCGGGGAGACCCAGTACTTC.

Regarding this clonotype: No conserved phenylalanine or tryptophan ends this CDR3, so it is likely a read error. The DNA is left out, because the CDR3 cannot be placed on it with certainty; the CDR3 is given as TCRdb lists it. The rearrangement joins TRBV6-6 to TRBJ2-5; the D call TRBD1 from the table was never checked on the DNA. The germline gives CDR1 MNHNY, CDR2 SVGAGI (reference sequence). From its first to its last residue, the CDR3 has 8 amino acids. CDR3 in amino acids: CASSWPGQ.

This clonotype occurred many times. V usage is TRBV12-3 or TRBV12-4 and J usage is TRBJ1-2; 8 nucleotides align to TRBD1. The V segment lost 6 bases and the J segment 7 bases; nucleotides outside the gene matches: 13. The CDR3 spans 15 residues. The CDR3 is CASRNPGTGSSGYTF. In DNA form, the CDR3 reads TGTGCCAGCAGAAACCCTGGGACAGGTTCTAGTGGCTACACCTTC.

This clonotype was counted ten times or more. The chain employs TRBV12-3 or TRBV12-4 and TRBJ2-2, with D possibly matching TRBD2 (6 bases). Trimming pared 3 bases from V and 4 bases from J, leaving 9 bases between. The CDR3 has 14 residues. The CDR3 reads CASSLQGGTGELFF. The CDR3 DNA follows: TGTGCCAGCAGTTTGCAGGGAGGCACCGGGGAGCTGTTTTTT.

This clonotype was found many times. The chain carries TRBV7-9 and TRBJ1-1; TRBD1 agrees at 10 bases. The V gene end was trimmed by 4 bases and the J gene end by 3 bases; junction bases not matched to a gene: 5. The CDR3 runs 15 residues. Germline-derived CDR1 and CDR2 are SEHNR and FQNEAQ (reference sequence). CDR3 bases: TGTGCCAGCAGCTCCCGACAGGGGGCGGACACTGAAGCTTTCTTT. Translation: CASSSRQGADTEAFF.

Turning to this clonotype: Germline and junction disagree at one end, which may indicate a read error. The chain employs TRBV5-1 and TRBJ2-7; TRBD2 matches at 7 bases. The J call is in doubt because the DNA end fits TRBJ2-1 better. Germline loops: CDR1 SGHRS, CDR2 YFSETQ. This CDR3 contains 15 residues. Here the CDR3 DNA reads TGTGCCAGCAGCTCCACTAGCGTTGGGATCAATGAGCAGTTCTTC. Translated: CASSSTSVGINEQFF.

At least ten counts were recorded for this clonotype. The chain uses TRBV7-3 and TRBJ1-1, with D maybe TRBD1 (5 bases). Germline CDR1 SGHTA, CDR2 FQGTGA. With 1 base removed from V and 4 bases from J, the gap between germline ends came to 19 bases. There are 17 residues in the CDR3. The CDR3 DNA is TGTGCCAGCAGCTTAAGGGTGGGGGGATCTGACGGCACTGAAGCTTTCTTT. Its protein product is CASSLRVGGSDGTEAFF. The full variable domain, rest sourced from reference TRBV7-3 and TRBJ1-1, is GAGVSQTPSNKVTEKGKYVELRCDPISGHTALYWYRQSLGQGPEFLIYFQGTGAADDSGLPNDRFFAVRPEGSVSTLKIQRTERGDSAVYLCASSLRVGGSDGTEAFFGQGTRLTVV.

This clonotype was counted at least ten times. The V and J genes are TRBV6-1 and TRBJ2-5, with D tentatively TRBD1 or TRBD2 (7 bases each). CDR3 length equals 13 residues. V lost 6 bases and J lost 5, with 13 bases in between. Germline V lookup: CDR1 MNHNS, CDR2 SASEGT. As DNA, the CDR3 is TGTGCCAGCAGCGACAGGGAGGGGGAGACCCAGTACTTC. Protein: CASSDREGETQYF.

As concerns this clonotype: Possible read error: a much larger clone is one base away. This sequence joins TRBV19 and TRBJ1-1; 7 nucleotides agree with TRBD1. This CDR3 contains 14 residues. Per the germline V gene, CDR1 is LNHDA and CDR2 is SQIVND (reference sequence). The CDR3 spells CASTRDRLNTEVFF. Written as DNA, the CDR3 is TGTGCCAGTACCCGGGACAGATTGAACACTGAAGTTTTCTTT.

This clonotype has at least ten counts. J is TRBJ1-2 and V is TRBV29-1; weak D call: TRBD1 (5 bases). V lost 8 bases, J lost 3 bases, and 13 bases lay in between. The CDR3 length is 12 residues. Germline V gene lookup returns CDR1 SQVTM and CDR2 ANQGSEA. The DNA of the CDR3 is TGCAGCCTACGGGACGGAGACTATGGCTACACCTTC. Translated, it gives CSLRDGDYGYTF.

The chain recombines TRBV4-1 with TRBJ1-3; no clear D. The CDR3 is 14 residues long. V was cut by 4 bases and J by 7 bases, with 14 bases left in between. Germline CDR1 and CDR2: MGHRA and YSYEKL. The CDR3: CASSLRRTGNTIYF. In DNA, the CDR3 is TGCGCCAGCAGCCTACGCAGGACGGGGAACACCATATATTTT.

V gene TRBV29-1 combines with J gene TRBJ2-2, with a possible D match to TRBD2 (6 bases). The CDR3 contains 17 residues. The germline V gene has CDR1 SQVTM and CDR2 ANQGSEA. Between the trimmed V and J ends, which lost 6 bases and 8 bases, there was a span of 28 bases. CDR3 DNA sequence: TGCAGCGTCTGGACGACGGTCCAATCTGGGGGAGGTGGGGAGCTGTTTTTT. This sequence encodes CSVWTTVQSGGGGELFF.

At least ten counts were recorded for this clonotype. The chain joins TRBV20-1 to TRBJ1-6; maybe TRBD1 (5 bases). Trimming stripped 4 bases from V and 6 bases from J, with 10 bases between. The CDR3 extends over 13 amino acids. Germline V gene data show CDR1 as DFQATT and CDR2 as SNEGSKA (reference sequence). The chain's CDR3 is CSAIGALNSPLHF. In DNA form, the CDR3 reads TGCAGTGCTATTGGGGCGCTTAATTCACCCCTCCACTTT.

The chain uses TRBV7-9 and TRBJ2-2; a possible D gene is TRBD2 (5 bases). The V end was cut by 8 bases, the J end by 3 bases, with 16 bases between. The germline CDR1 and CDR2 sequences are SEHNR and FQNEAQ (reference sequence). This CDR3 is built from 15 residues. Written as DNA, the CDR3 is TGTGCCAGCCGGGGTCCCGGGCGGGACACCGGGGAGCTGTTTTTT. Amino acids: CASRGPGRDTGELFF.

This clonotype has more than one count but fewer than ten. The chain is built from TRBV7-3 and TRBJ2-2; 8 positions match TRBD2. The CDR3 runs 15 residues. Germline V CDR1 and CDR2: SGHTA, FQGTGA. With V trimmed by 1 base and J by 7 bases, 5 bases remained unmatched. CDR3 sequence (DNA): TGTGCCAGCAGCTTAATAGCGGGAACGTACGGGGAGCTGTTTTTT. Translated, it gives CASSLIAGTYGELFF.

This clonotype has ten or more counts. The chain links TRBV9 to TRBJ2-5, with D maybe TRBD2 (5 bases). Per germline, CDR1 SGDLS and CDR2 YYNGEE. The CDR3 is 14 amino acids. The V end lost 4 bases, the J end lost 2 bases, and 12 bases lay between the germline ends. CDR3 sequence (DNA): TGTGCCAGCAGCAGCGAGGGCGTACAAGAGACCCAGTACTTC. Translated: CASSSEGVQETQYF.